This T cell receptor beta chain was sequenced during a study of OX40 agonist ivuxolimab in advanced cancers. At the level of the study: Given to patients was ivuxolimab, an agonistic anti-OX40 (CD134) antibody. Prior checkpoint blockade (anti-PD-1, anti-PD-L1 or anti-CTLA-4) was permitted; 40% had it.

Germline V gene sequence: CDR1 MGHRA, CDR2 YSYEKL. Trimming took off 3 bases at V and 2 bases at J, with 26 bases between the two ends. The CDR3 runs to 20 residues. The study, taken as a whole, reports: Relative to CD4+, CD8+ T cells held more expanded clones on average.

TCRdb keeps only in-frame clones here, not all; method: immunoSEQ multiplex PCR. The sample holds about 70,000 clones, about 91% seen once. A remark on this clone: The antigen is not known.

The study sampled blood at baseline, cycle 4 day 1, and cycle 7 day 1. V usage is TRBV4-1 and J usage is TRBJ2-1; D may be TRBD1 (6 bases). The receptor's source is an adult with an advanced solid tumor such as melanoma, head and neck, liver or kidney cancer. Sequencing was performed on CD4+ or CD8+ T cells sorted from blood, taken in a trial of the OX40 agonist ivuxolimab. CDR3: CASSQPPGTKQKHAYNEQFF. For the CDR3, the DNA is TGCGCCAGCAGCCAGCCACCGGGGACAAAACAGAAGCATGCCTACAATGAGCAGTTCTTC.